The 9 T cell receptor beta chains reported below all come from one sample, sequenced in a study of early T cells in non-severe SARS-CoV-2 infection (dated by TCRdb to the early 2020s). Library creation used 5' RACE. The instrument given in TCRdb is NextSeq 500. The public reads were reprocessed in TCRdb via fastp at Q25 and MiXCR, keeping in-frame beta chains. Each record represents a unique CDR3 protein, reported with the most common genes and DNA among its rows. In all, the sample holds 90,000 to 130,000 distinct CDR3 sequences, and roughly an eighth of those were seen once. Around 3% of the sample is taken by the ten largest. The sample comprised whole blood. Source of these receptors: an adult who was a healthcare worker with PCR-confirmed SARS-CoV-2 infection or an uninfected control (not recorded which).

This clonotype was picked up many times. The gene calls are TRBV9 and TRBJ2-1; a possible D gene is TRBD2 (7 bases). Between the trimmed V and J ends, which lost 0 bases and 10 bases, there was a span of 23 bases. Germline-derived CDR1 and CDR2 are SGDLS and YYNGEE. The CDR3 spans 17 residues. CDR3 amino acids: CASSVASSYLGGGEQFF. The CDR3 DNA follows: TGTGCCAGCAGCGTAGCTTCTTCGTATTTAGGGGGAGGGGAGCAGTTCTTC.

This clonotype was seen a few times. This rearrangement joins TRBV7-9 to TRBJ1-3; D is ambiguous. The ends were cut back, 2 bases at V and 0 bases at J, with 20 bases in the middle. Per germline, CDR1 SEHNR and CDR2 FQNEAQ (reference sequence). There are 19 residues in the CDR3. The CDR3 DNA sequence: TGTGCCAGCAGCTTACCGTCTTTAGGACTTAGCTCCTCTGGAAACACCATATATTTT. Translated, it gives CASSLPSLGLSSSGNTIYF.

This clonotype appeared once. The V and J genes are TRBV6-2 or TRBV6-3 and TRBJ2-7; 8 bases align to TRBD1. Germline lookup yields CDR1 MNHEY and CDR2 SVGEGT. V was clipped by 8 bases and J by 5 bases; unmatched bases: 5. The CDR3 is 12 residues long. The DNA for the CDR3 is TGTGCCAGCGACAGGGGCACCCACGAGCAGTACTTC. Its translation: CASDRGTHEQYF.

The chain uses TRBV20-1 and TRBJ2-5, with 8 bases matching TRBD2. Trimming at V came to 5 bases and at J to 2 bases, leaving 16 bases not matched to a gene. Germline assignment: CDR1 DFQATT and CDR2 SNEGSKA (reference sequence). The CDR3 has 17 residues. CDR3 region: CSAPGLAGVSGQETQYF. CDR3 coding DNA: TGCAGTGCTCCCGGACTAGCAGGGGTCAGCGGACAAGAGACCCAGTACTTC.

The V gene is TRBV9, the J gene TRBJ1-1; the match to TRBD1 covers 8 bases. The CDR3 runs to 13 residues. The germline CDR1 and CDR2 sequences are SGDLS and YYNGEE. J was trimmed by 8 bases and V by 2 bases; bases with no gene match: 5. For the CDR3, the DNA is TGTGCCAGCAGCGTCCCCGGGACAGGAGAAGCTTTCTTT. Residues: CASSVPGTGEAFF. Looking up the rest from reference TRBV9 and TRBJ1-1 gives the full variable domain: DSGVTQTPKHLITATGQRVTLRCSPRSGDLSVYWYQQSLDQGLQFLIQYYNGEERAKGNILERFSAQQFPDLHSELNLSSLELGDSALYFCASSVPGTGEAFFGQGTRLTVV.

The CDR3 region is CATGVRATDEQYF. As DNA, the CDR3 is TGTGCCACAGGGGTTCGGGCGACCGACGAGCAGTACTTC. The V and J genes are TRBV7-9 and TRBJ2-7, with D tentatively TRBD1 (6 bases). Germline CDR1 and CDR2: SEHNR and FQNEAQ (reference sequence). The length of the CDR3 is 13 residues. Trimming removed 10 bases at V and 5 bases at J, with 18 bases between.

The sample holds a few counts of this clonotype. The gene calls are TRBV7-8 and TRBJ1-4, with D hard to call. From germline, CDR1 is SGHVS and CDR2 FQNEAQ. The V and J ends lost 0 bases and 8 bases respectively, with 19 bases between them. There are 17 residues in the CDR3. The CDR3 nucleotides read TGTGCCAGCAGCTTAGCGCGGTGGCAGACTTACGGGGAAAAACTGTTTTTT. The encoded protein is CASSLARWQTYGEKLFF.

The chain is built from TRBV11-2 and TRBJ2-3; 10 bases agree with TRBD1. From germline, CDR1 is SGHAT and CDR2 FQNNGV. Trimming took 4 bases from V and 3 from J; bases not matched to a gene: 7. The CDR3 is 16 residues long. As DNA, the CDR3 is TGTGCCAGCAGCTCAAGCGACAGGGGGCGGACAGATACGCAGTATTTT. It is translated as CASSSSDRGRTDTQYF.

The chain carries TRBV20-1 and TRBJ2-6; possibly TRBD1 for D (6 bases). The CDR3 extends over 18 amino acids. The germline V and J ends were trimmed by 6 bases and 0 bases, with 21 bases remaining between them. CDR1 is DFQATT and CDR2 is SNEGSKA in the germline V gene (reference sequence). CDR3 nucleotide sequence: TGCAGTGCACATTACAGGGTGTCTCCTCTCTCTGGGGCCAACGTCCTGACTTTC. This encodes CSAHYRVSPLSGANVLTF.